This T cell receptor (beta chain) appears in the sequencing data of a study of identical twins listed by TCRdb under 2016. Background on the whole study: To test whether fetal clonotypes persist, the study used deep sequencing on TCR alpha and beta repertoires from monozygotic twins, unrelated adults of various ages, and cord blood. To rule out contamination, replicate twin experiments were performed at different times with different library preparation protocols. What the research found in general, with its limitations: Zero-insertion analyses could be partly confounded by invariant T cells such as MAIT and iNKT, although diverse VJ usage argued against such confounding for most clonotypes. Out-of-frame TCR alpha sequences shared between twins showed an excess of low generation-probability sequences compared with coincidental sharing between unrelated individuals. A weaker excess of twin sharing was found in beta out-of-frame sequences because the signal-to-noise ratio was lowered by fewer shared sequences. In monozygotic twins, out-of-frame TCR alpha sharing was systematically underestimated by recombination models, although the models agreed with sharing between unrelated individuals. Fewer insertions were carried by abundant cord blood beta clonotypes; a weaker similar trend was observed in young adult naive repertoires, while no such trend was observed in memory repertoires. Because the same donors could not be followed over many years, conclusions were based on cross-sectional statistical analysis.

Only healthy Caucasian donors were included. The twin cohort consisted of three pairs of female monozygotic twins, all aged about 18 to 29 years. Peripheral blood mononuclear cells were used as the source from which RNA for TCR libraries was isolated. This clonotype was seen a handful of times. The specificity of this receptor is unknown. The sample holds no much larger clone one base away, and base qualities are not on file. CDR1 and CDR2 are drawn from the germline V gene (reference sequence): MNHEY, SMNVEV. The CDR3 covers 15 residues, taking in both the cysteine and the phenylalanine. The sequence is cut down to CDR3 DNA, 45 bases in frame from base 1. V drops 1 base and J drops 4 bases, leaving 14 bases in between. Libraries came from 5' RACE. The sample was run on an Illumina HiSeq 2000. A universal primer binding site was added through template switching, and the final cDNA carried a unique molecular identifier so that TCR cDNA molecules could be counted accurately. Specific primers in the conserved constant-segment region were used to synthesize first-strand cDNA for the TCR alpha and beta chains. To control for contamination, each cDNA library was double barcoded with a SMART-Mk sample barcode plus Illumina barcodes. TruSeq adapter sequences along with Illumina sample barcodes were introduced in two successive PCR steps. The TCR alpha and beta cDNA libraries were sequenced on the Illumina HiSeq platform using custom primers. From the authors' description of their analysis: MiGEC was used to process raw reads and extract unique molecular identifiers, and MiXCR was used to find CDR3 positions. For each individual, recombination models were inferred using an EM algorithm with the repgenHMM and IGoR tools. The analysis of shared clonotypes was done with the tcR package in R, with sharing normalized by the product of cloneset sizes. To study raw recombination free of thymic and clonal selection effects, out-of-frame nonproductive sequences were analyzed. The public reads were reprocessed in TCRdb via fastp at Q25 and MiXCR, keeping in-frame beta chains. CDR3 protein duplicates are merged, each entry listing the most common genes and DNA. The V and J calls reflect TCRdb's pipeline rather than the authors' work. Present in this sample are hundreds of thousands of distinct CDR3 sequences, over 15% of which were seen just once. The ten largest clones take up approximately 14% of the sample.

This sample was also put to use in a study of T cells expressing NK-cell markers. Looking at the second paper: Three sorted T-cell subsets (CD3+CD56+NKG2C+, CD3+CD56+NKG2C- and CD3+CD56-NKG2C+) from about 8 donors had their TCR beta-chain repertoires profiled. Among the eight sequenced donors, only one was HCMV-seronegative, while the other seven were HCMV-seropositive. In several experiments an anti-gammadeltaTCR antibody was added to restrict sorting to alphabetaTCR-expressing T cells. In over five donors, the dominant CD3+CD56+NKG2C+ clonotypes were found to rank among the top 10 CD8+ clonotypes and to make up about 1.0-7.5% of CD8+ T cells. Those dominant clonotypes were again the most abundant among CD3+CD56-NKG2C+ cells in four donors, at about 28.3-65%. Whether the expanded NKG2C-expressing T cell clones were specific for HCMV antigens was left unclear. The study sequenced eight donors, all healthy volunteers chosen at random: three men and five women. HCMV serostatus was determined by detecting HCMV-specific IgG in serum with a commercial ELISA kit. For several donors, unsorted PBMC were also used to sequence bulk peripheral blood T-cell repertoires. Reads were demultiplexed and grouped by UMI with MIGEC, and clonotypes were assembled and quantified with MiTCR. To exclude erroneous sequences, only TCR cDNA sequences supported by at least two reads were retained. Downstream repertoire analysis used the tcR package, and clonotypes were matched across fractions by CDR3 nucleotide sequence plus V segment. Antigen specificity was annotated against VDJdb with VDJmatch, allowing one amino acid substitution in CDR3.

The sample comprised PBMCs. The chain joins TRBV27 to TRBJ2-7; no D gene can be assigned with confidence. The TCR was taken from a woman aged 18 to 35 in good health. The CDR3 in this case is CASSLWQAGFYEQYF. The DNA sequence is TGTGCCAGCAGTTTATGGCAGGCCGGTTTTTACGAGCAGTACTTC.